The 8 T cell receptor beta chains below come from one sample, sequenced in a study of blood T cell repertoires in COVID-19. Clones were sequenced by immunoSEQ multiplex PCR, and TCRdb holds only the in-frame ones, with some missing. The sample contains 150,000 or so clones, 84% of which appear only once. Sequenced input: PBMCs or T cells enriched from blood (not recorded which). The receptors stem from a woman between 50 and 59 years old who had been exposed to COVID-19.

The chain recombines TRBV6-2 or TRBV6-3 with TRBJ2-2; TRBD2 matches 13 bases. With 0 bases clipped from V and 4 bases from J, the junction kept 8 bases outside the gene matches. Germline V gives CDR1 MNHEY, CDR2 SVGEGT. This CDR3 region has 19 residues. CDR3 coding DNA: TGTGCCAGCAGTTACTCGTATAGACTAGCGGGGGGACCCACCGGGGAGCTGTTTTTT. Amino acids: CASSYSYRLAGGPTGELFF.

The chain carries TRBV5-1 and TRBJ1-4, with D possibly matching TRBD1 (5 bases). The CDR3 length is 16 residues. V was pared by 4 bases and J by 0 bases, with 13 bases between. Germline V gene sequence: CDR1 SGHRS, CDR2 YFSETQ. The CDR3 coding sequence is TGCGCCAGCAGCCCGCGCGGGGCCACAACTAATGAAAAACTGTTTTTT. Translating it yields CASSPRGATTNEKLFF.

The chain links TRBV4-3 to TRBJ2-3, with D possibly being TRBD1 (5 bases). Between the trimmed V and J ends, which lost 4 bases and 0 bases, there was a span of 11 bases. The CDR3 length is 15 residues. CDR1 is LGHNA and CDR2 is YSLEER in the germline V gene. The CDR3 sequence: CASSPLSGSTDTQYF. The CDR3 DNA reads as TGCGCCAGCAGCCCCCTGTCAGGGAGCACAGATACGCAGTATTTT.

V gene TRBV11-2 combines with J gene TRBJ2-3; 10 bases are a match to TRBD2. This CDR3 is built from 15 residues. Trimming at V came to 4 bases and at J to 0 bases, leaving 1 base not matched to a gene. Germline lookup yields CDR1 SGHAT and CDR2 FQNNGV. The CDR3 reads CASSYSGGSTDTQYF. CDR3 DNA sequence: TGTGCCAGCAGCTATAGCGGGGGGAGCACAGATACGCAGTATTTT.

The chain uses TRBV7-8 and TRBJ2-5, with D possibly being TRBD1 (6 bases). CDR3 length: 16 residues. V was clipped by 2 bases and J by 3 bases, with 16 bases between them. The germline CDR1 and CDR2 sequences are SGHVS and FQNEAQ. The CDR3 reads CASSLKLLGAKETQYF. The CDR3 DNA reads TGTGCCAGCAGCTTAAAGTTGCTGGGGGCTAAAGAGACCCAGTACTTC.

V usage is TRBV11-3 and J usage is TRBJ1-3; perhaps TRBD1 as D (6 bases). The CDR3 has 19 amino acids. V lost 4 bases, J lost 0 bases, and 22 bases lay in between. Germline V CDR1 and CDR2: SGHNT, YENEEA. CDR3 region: CASSSEHRDTFSSGNTIYF. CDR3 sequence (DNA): TGTGCCAGCAGCTCCGAACACCGGGACACTTTTAGCTCTGGAAACACCATATATTTT. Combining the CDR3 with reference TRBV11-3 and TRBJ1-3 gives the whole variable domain EAGVVQSPRYKIIEKKQPVAFWCNPISGHNTLYWYLQNLGQGPELLIRYENEEAVDDSQLPKDRFSAERLKGVDSTLKIQPAELGDSAVYLCASSSEHRDTFSSGNTIYFGEGSWLTVV.

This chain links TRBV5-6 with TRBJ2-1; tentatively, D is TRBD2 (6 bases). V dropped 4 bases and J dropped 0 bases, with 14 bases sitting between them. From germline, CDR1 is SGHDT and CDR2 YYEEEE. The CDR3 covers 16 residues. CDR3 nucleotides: TGTGCCAGCAGCCCACCACGGGGGAGCTCCTACAATGAGCAGTTCTTC. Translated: CASSPPRGSSYNEQFF.

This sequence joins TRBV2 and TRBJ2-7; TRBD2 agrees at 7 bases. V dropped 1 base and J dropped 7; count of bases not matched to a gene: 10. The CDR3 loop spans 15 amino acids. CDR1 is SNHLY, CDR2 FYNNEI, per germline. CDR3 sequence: CASSEVIAGLEEQYF. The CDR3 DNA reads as TGTGCCAGCAGTGAAGTTATAGCGGGCCTAGAAGAGCAGTACTTC.